This T cell receptor beta chain emerged from a study of PD-1 blockade in classical Hodgkin lymphoma. Study conclusions and caveats: There remain no defined causes for the repertoire differences, which possibly reflect disease activity or prior therapy. Newly diagnosed patients had baseline TCR diversity that was reportedly lower than that of healthy donors.

Libraries were prepared by immunoSEQ multiplex PCR; TCRdb keeps only in-frame clonotypes and omits some of them. The table has about 30,000 clones, roughly 94% seen once; the top ten hold roughly 2.5%. Germline CDR1 GTSNPN, CDR2 SVGIG (reference sequence). The V end lost 2 bases, the J end lost 0 bases, and 7 bases lay between the germline ends. The CDR3 sequence is 13 residues long. About this clone: Its antigen is not known.

Regarding time point: newly diagnosed, previously untreated cHL patient sample. Comparison came from newly diagnosed, untreated classical Hodgkin lymphoma PBMCs. The source is a human donor with classical Hodgkin lymphoma. The J gene is TRBJ1-1, the V gene TRBV30; a possible D gene is TRBD1 (5 bases). What was sequenced was peripheral blood mononuclear cells (PBMCs). CDR3 sequence reads: CAWSKGVNTEAFF. DNA for the CDR3: TGTGCCTGGAGTAAAGGGGTGAACACTGAAGCTTTCTTT.